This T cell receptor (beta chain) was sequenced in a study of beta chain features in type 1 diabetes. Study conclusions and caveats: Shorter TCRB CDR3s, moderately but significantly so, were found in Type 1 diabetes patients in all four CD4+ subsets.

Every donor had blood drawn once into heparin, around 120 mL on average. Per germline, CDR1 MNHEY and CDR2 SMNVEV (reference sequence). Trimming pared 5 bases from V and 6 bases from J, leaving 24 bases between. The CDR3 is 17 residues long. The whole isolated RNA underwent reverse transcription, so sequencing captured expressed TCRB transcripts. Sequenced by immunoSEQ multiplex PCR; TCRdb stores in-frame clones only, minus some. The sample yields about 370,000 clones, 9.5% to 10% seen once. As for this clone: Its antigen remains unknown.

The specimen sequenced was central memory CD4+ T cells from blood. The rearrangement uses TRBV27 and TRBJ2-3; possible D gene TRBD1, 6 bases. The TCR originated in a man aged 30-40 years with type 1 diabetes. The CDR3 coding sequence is TGTGCCAGCAGTGCCCGAAGACAGGACCCTCGCGTGGATACGCAGTATTTT. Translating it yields CASSARRQDPRVDTQYF.